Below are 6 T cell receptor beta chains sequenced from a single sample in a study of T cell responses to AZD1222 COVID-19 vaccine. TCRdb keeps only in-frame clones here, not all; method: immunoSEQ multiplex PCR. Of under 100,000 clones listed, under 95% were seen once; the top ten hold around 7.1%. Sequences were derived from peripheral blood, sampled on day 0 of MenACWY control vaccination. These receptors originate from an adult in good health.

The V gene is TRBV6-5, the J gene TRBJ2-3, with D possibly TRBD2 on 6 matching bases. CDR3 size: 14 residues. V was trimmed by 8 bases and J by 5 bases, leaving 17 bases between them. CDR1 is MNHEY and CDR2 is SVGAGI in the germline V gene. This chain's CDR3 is CASGLGGSGDTQYF. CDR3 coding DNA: TGTGCCAGCGGGCTTGGGGGGAGCGGAGATACGCAGTATTTT.

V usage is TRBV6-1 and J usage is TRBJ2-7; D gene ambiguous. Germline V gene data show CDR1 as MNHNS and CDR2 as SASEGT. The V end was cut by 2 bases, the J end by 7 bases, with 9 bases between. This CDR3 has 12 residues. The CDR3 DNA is TGTGCCAGCAGTGAACGGTGGGTAGAGCAGTACTTC. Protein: CASSERWVEQYF.

CDR3 DNA: TGTGCCAGCAGGGACAATTATAGCAATCAGCCCCAGCATTTT. It specifies CASRDNYSNQPQHF. The chain recombines TRBV2 with TRBJ1-5, with a possible D match to TRBD1 (5 bases). CDR3 size: 14 residues. CDR1 is SNHLY and CDR2 is FYNNEI in the germline V gene. Between the trimmed V and J ends, which lost 6 bases and 0 bases, there was a span of 9 bases. Together with reference TRBV2 and TRBJ1-5, the CDR3 gives the full variable domain: EPEVTQTPSHQVTQMGQEVILRCVPISNHLYFYWYRQILGQKVEFLVSFYNNEISEKSEIFDDQFSVERPDGSNFTLKIRSTKLEDSAMYFCASRDNYSNQPQHFGDGTRLSIL.

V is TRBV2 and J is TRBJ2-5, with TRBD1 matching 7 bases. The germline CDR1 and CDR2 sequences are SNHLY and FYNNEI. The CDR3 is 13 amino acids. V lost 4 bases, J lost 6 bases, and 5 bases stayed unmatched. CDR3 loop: CASSAGTVKTQYF. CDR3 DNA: TGTGCCAGCAGTGCCGGGACAGTCAAGACCCAGTACTTC.

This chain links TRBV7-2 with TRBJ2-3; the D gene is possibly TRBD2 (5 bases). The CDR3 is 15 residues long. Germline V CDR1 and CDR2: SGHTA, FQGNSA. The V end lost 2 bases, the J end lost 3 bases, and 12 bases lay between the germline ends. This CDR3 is CASSLSVGVTDTQYF. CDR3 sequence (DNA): TGTGCCAGCAGCTTATCGGTCGGGGTAACAGATACGCAGTATTTT. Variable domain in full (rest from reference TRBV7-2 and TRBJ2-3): GAGVSQSPSNKVTEKGKDVELRCDPISGHTALYWYRQSLGQGLEFLIYFQGNSAPDKSGLPSDRFSAERTGGSVSTLTIQRTQQEDSAVYLCASSLSVGVTDTQYFGPGTRLTVL.

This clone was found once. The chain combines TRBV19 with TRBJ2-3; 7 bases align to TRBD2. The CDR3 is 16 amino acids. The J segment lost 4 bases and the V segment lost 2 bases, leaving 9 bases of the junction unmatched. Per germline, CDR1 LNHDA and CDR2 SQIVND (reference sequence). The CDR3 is CASSITMREWADTQYF. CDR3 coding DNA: TGTGCCAGTAGTATAACTATGCGGGAGTGGGCAGATACGCAGTATTTT.